This T cell receptor beta chain was sequenced during a study of T cell repertoires in cytomegalovirus infection. For the study at large: The authors used CMV epitopes that were HLA-C-restricted (recently identified) and HLA-B-restricted (well studied). Through public TCR beta signatures, both CMV infection and matching HLA type were indicated.

A remark on this clonotype: Its specificity is unknown.

Study-wide results and limits: Ex vivo responses were dominated by HLA-C-restricted CMV-specific TCR beta clonotypes. Of the TCR beta families, the public ones yielded a cumulative frequency that identified carriers of CMV plus the relevant HLA.

The ends lost 5 bases at V and 4 bases at J; junction bases unmatched: 4. The CDR3 sequence is 13 residues long. TCRdb reprocessed the reads via MiXCR and lists one record per CDR3 protein. The sample holds some 800,000 distinct CDR3 sequences, 25% to 35% seen once. This receptor was obtained from a human donor in good health (CMV status not recorded). Some clones in this sample may be carry-over from other donors' samples. The rearrangement uses TRBV12-3 or TRBV12-4 and TRBJ2-5, with TRBD2 matching 7 bases. The sequenced sample was cultured CD8+ T cells from PBMCs, obtained from culture after CMV antigen stimulation. The CDR3 is CASSPTSPETQYF. The CDR3 coding sequence is TGTGCCAGCAGTCCGACTAGCCCAGAGACCCAGTACTTC.